This TCR beta chain was recovered during a study of response to subunit inactivated influenza vaccine. In the case of this clonotype: Its antigen is still unknown.

This CDR3 spans 16 amino acids. V shed 9 bases, J shed 7 bases, and the junction held 13 bases outside the gene matches. Germline loops: CDR1 MDHEN, CDR2 SYDVKM. Findings and caveats of the study: Authors suggested that a seasonal influenza vaccination recruits few new T cells each time.

TCRdb recomputed calls from the RT-PCR reads with MiXCR, one row per CDR3 protein. The data contain about 650,000 distinct CDR3 sequences, approximately 15% of them seen just once; the ten biggest clones take up about 7.6%. The receptor comes from a man in his forties or fifties who received an inactivated influenza vaccine. Sample: PBMCs from blood, taken about 14 days before vaccination. This chain connects TRBV28 to TRBJ2-1; 12 nucleotides align to TRBD2. For the CDR3, the DNA is TGTGCCAGTACCAAACTTACTAGCGGGAGGTGGAATGAGCAGTTCTTC. Its protein product is CASTKLTSGRWNEQFF. Together with reference TRBV28 and TRBJ2-1, the CDR3 gives the full variable domain: DVKVTQSSRYLVKRTGEKVFLECVQDMDHENMFWYRQDPGLGLRLIYFSYDVKMKEKGDIPEGYSVSREKKERFSLILESASTNQTSMYLCASTKLTSGRWNEQFFGPGTRLTVL.